Described below is a single T cell receptor beta chain sequence and its context. This sample was included in a study of blood T cell repertoires in COVID-19. Study context: T cells, B-cell-depleted T cells, or PBMCs provided the cDNA or gDNA that served as material.

The protocol was immunoSEQ multiplex PCR, while the TCRdb copy is restricted to in-frame clones and leaves out a portion. This sample yields 150,000 or so clones, of which roughly nine tenths are seen a single time; approximately 2.3% belongs to the top ten. V gave up 2 bases and J gave up 2 bases; unmatched junction bases: 8. CDR1 is KGHDR, CDR2 SFDVKD, per germline. This CDR3 contains 17 residues. The chain has TRBV24-1 and TRBJ2-1, with 7 bases aligning to TRBD2. Sequenced material: peripheral blood. This sequence was found in a woman aged 70-85 years with acute or convalescent COVID-19. DNA for the CDR3: TGTGCCACCAGTGATTCCCAGGGAGGGTCGCCCTACAATGAGCAGTTCTTC. It translates to CATSDSQGGSPYNEQFF.